This T cell receptor (beta chain) was captured by sequencing in a study of T cells in Graves' hyperthyroidism and ophthalmopathy. Amplification of TCR beta CDR3 regions used RNA as the template. Researchers ran a first-round RT-PCR on the TCR CDR3 using the HTBI primer set. TCRdb reanalysed the multiplex PCR reads using MiXCR and keeps one entry per CDR3 protein. The sample includes around 500,000 distinct CDR3 sequences, 15% to 20% seen only once; the top ten take 25% to 30%. Many counts were recorded for this clonotype. The source of this sequence is a woman aged 30 to 39 with Graves' ophthalmopathy. Sequenced material: blood.

CDR3 DNA: TGTGCCAGCAGCTTAGGAGGGGCCGGAGGGTACTACGAGCAGTACTTC. This codes for CASSLGGAGGYYEQYF. The rearrangement links TRBV7-2 to TRBJ2-7, with TRBD2 as a possible D gene (6 bases). The germline V gene has CDR1 SGHTA and CDR2 FQGNSA. V gave up 1 base and J gave up 3 bases, with 16 bases separating them. The CDR3 loop spans 16 amino acids.